This is a list of T cell receptor beta chains from one sample in a study of cytomegalovirus exposure and HLA in healthy donors. Generated by immunoSEQ multiplex PCR, the TCRdb table keeps only in-frame clones and is missing some. In the table there are roughly 150,000 clones, around 80% of which are singletons. The sequenced material came from PBMCs. These receptors came from a man younger than 40 in good health and CMV-seropositive. CDR3s include the opening cysteine and the closing phenylalanine or tryptophan. A D gene is named only where the DNA matches it firmly. Clone size is given for some rows only: seen once, a few or many times, or a class if the clone is expanded.

D gene | J gene | V gene | CDR3 length | clone size | CDR3 DNA | CDR3 protein
NA | TRBJ2-7 | TRBV27 | 14 | NA | TGTGCCAGCAAGACAACAAAGATAGCCTACGAGCAGTACTTC | CASKTTKIAYEQYF
NA | TRBJ1-1 | TRBV25-1 | 16 | NA | TGTGCCAGCAGTCCCCCCGGGAGGGTCGGGGGCACTGAAGCTTTCTTT | CASSPPGRVGGTEAFF
NA | TRBJ2-2 | TRBV9 | 12 | once | TGTGCCAGTGGGCGGGTCACCGGGGAGCTGTTTTTT | CASGRVTGELFF
NA | TRBJ1-1 | TRBV5-1 | 13 | NA | TGCGCCAGCAGCTTGGGAGTTGAGACTGAAGCTTTCTTT | CASSLGVETEAFF
NA | TRBJ1-6 | TRBV7-2 | 12 | NA | TGTGCCAGCAGCTTCGGTGCGGGAGCCCTCCACTTT | CASSFGAGALHF
TRBD2 | TRBJ2-3 | TRBV2 | 14 | NA | TGTGCCAGCCTCTTTCCGGGGGGTACAGATACGCAGTATTTT | CASLFPGGTDTQYF
NA | TRBJ2-2 | TRBV6-4 | 16 | NA | TGTGCCAGCAGTCCCCGGCTAGCGATGAACACCGGGGAGCTGTTTTTT | CASSPRLAMNTGELFF
NA | TRBJ2-7 | TRBV4-3 | 16 | NA | TGCGCCAGCAGCCAAGGTGCCTTTGCGGGGGCCCACGAGCAGTACTTC | CASSQGAFAGAHEQYF
NA | TRBJ2-3 | TRBV9 | 14 | NA | TGTGCCAGCAGCCGAACAGGGGGGGCAGATACGCAGTATTTT | CASSRTGGADTQYF
NA | TRBJ2-3 | TRBV4-3 | 15 | once | TGCGCCAGCAGCCATACAGGGGGGGTAGCAGATACGCAGTATTTT | CASSHTGGVADTQYF
NA | TRBJ1-1 | TRBV20-1 | 11 | NA | TGCAGTGCTACGGTGAACACTGAAGCTTTCTTT | CSATVNTEAFF
TRBD1 | TRBJ2-3 | TRBV11-2 | 16 | NA | TGTGCCAGCAGCGTCCGGGACAGGGGGCGTGGAGATACGCAGTATTTT | CASSVRDRGRGDTQYF
TRBD2 | TRBJ2-1 | TRBV5-1 | 12 | once | TGCGCCAGCAGCGGGGGGGGCAATGAGCAGTTCTTC | CASSGGGNEQFF
NA | TRBJ1-2 | TRBV5-5 | 13 | NA | TGTGCCAGCAGCTTGCGTCTAAACTATGGCTACACCTTC | CASSLRLNYGYTF
TRBD1 | TRBJ1-2 | TRBV29-1 | 17 | NA | TGCAGCGTTGGGGACCGACCCCAGGGGGCTGTTGGCTATGGCTACACCTTC | CSVGDRPQGAVGYGYTF
TRBD2 | TRBJ2-7 | TRBV7-3 | 15 | NA | TGTGCCAGCAGCCCGTCGGCGGGAGGGCCATACGAGCAGTACTTC | CASSPSAGGPYEQYF
TRBD2 | TRBJ2-3 | TRBV2 | 14 | NA | TGTGCCACCGGACTAGCGGGGACCACAGATACGCAGTATTTT | CATGLAGTTDTQYF
TRBD2 | TRBJ2-7 | TRBV4-1 | 13 | NA | TGCGCCAGCAGCCAGGGACTAGCAAGGGAGCAGTACTTC | CASSQGLAREQYF
TRBD1 | TRBJ2-5 | TRBV5-1 | 13 | few | TGCGCCAGCAGCTCACAGGGGAAGGAGACCCAGTACTTC | CASSSQGKETQYF
TRBD2 | TRBJ2-7 | TRBV9 | 17 | NA | TGTGCCAGCTCCGGGACTAGCGGGAGGACTAGCTCCTACGAGCAGTACTTC | CASSGTSGRTSSYEQYF
NA | TRBJ1-1 | TRBV7-6 | 15 | NA | TGTGCCAGCAGCTTAGTCGGGACTAGGGACACTGAAGCTTTCTTT | CASSLVGTRDTEAFF
NA | TRBJ1-5 | TRBV19 | 15 | NA | TGTGCCAGTACCTTGGGCTTCTATAGCAATCAGCCCCAGCATTTT | CASTLGFYSNQPQHF
NA | TRBJ2-7 | TRBV21-1 | 17 | NA | TGTGCCAGCCCCACAAGCGGGGGGTCGGCAGTTACGTACGAGCAGTACTTC | CASPTSGGSAVTYEQYF
TRBD1 | TRBJ2-6 | TRBV5-1 | 18 | NA | TGCGCCAGCAGCTTGGGAGGGACAGGGATATCTGGGGCCAACGTCCTGACTTTC | CASSLGGTGISGANVLTF
TRBD2 | TRBJ2-1 | TRBV5-1 | 15 | NA | TGCGCCAGCAGCTTAGACAGCGGGAGTCTCTGGGAGCAGTTCTTC | CASSLDSGSLWEQFF
NA | TRBJ2-2 | TRBV5-1 | 15 | NA | TGCGCCAGCAGCAAATCCGGGTTCGACACCGGGGAGCTGTTTTTT | CASSKSGFDTGELFF
TRBD1 | TRBJ1-1 | TRBV30 | 12 | NA | TGTGCCTGGGGAGGGGGCTACGTTGAAGCTTTCTTT | CAWGGGYVEAFF
TRBD1 | TRBJ1-1 | TRBV5-1 | 15 | once | TGCGCCAGCTCGACAGGGGAGAGAGGTAGTACTGAAGCTTTCTTT | CASSTGERGSTEAFF
TRBD1 | TRBJ2-7 | TRBV25-1 | 16 | NA | TGTGCCAGCAGTGAATCAGGACAGGGAGGTTCCTACGAGCAGTACTTC | CASSESGQGGSYEQYF
NA | TRBJ1-1 | TRBV7-8 | 15 | NA | TGTGCCAGCAGCTTATCAACAGGCCGCCTCACTGAAGCTTTCTTT | CASSLSTGRLTEAFF
TRBD1 | TRBJ1-2 | TRBV6-6 | 15 | few | TGTGCCAGCAGTGCGGCCCGAGGGACAGTATATGGCTACACCTTC | CASSAARGTVYGYTF
NA | TRBJ2-7 | TRBV6-6 | 15 | NA | TGTGCCAGCAGTTACACAGGGACAATTTCCTACGAGCAGTACTTC | CASSYTGTISYEQYF
NA | TRBJ1-3 | TRBV11-2 | 16 | once | TGTGCCAGCAGCGCCGGAAATACAGGGAACGGAAACACCATATATTTT | CASSAGNTGNGNTIYF
TRBD1 | TRBJ1-1 | TRBV4-1 | 19 | NA | TGCGCCAGCAGCCAAGAGATCTCGGCAATCTGGACAGGGGGCACTGAAGCTTTCTTT | CASSQEISAIWTGGTEAFF
NA | TRBJ1-1 | TRBV6-4 | 13 | few | TGTGCCAGCAGCCCAGAGGTGAACACTGAAGCTTTCTTT | CASSPEVNTEAFF
TRBD1 | TRBJ2-3 | TRBV5-1 | 17 | NA | TGCGCCAGCAGCCGGGTGGGGACAGGGGGCCTAGTGAATACGCAGTATTTT | CASSRVGTGGLVNTQYF
TRBD1 | TRBJ2-2 | TRBV15 | 16 | once | TGTGCCACCAGCAGAGAAGGACAGGGTTTAGTCGGGGAGCTGTTTTTT | CATSREGQGLVGELFF
NA | TRBJ2-1 | TRBV5-1 | 12 | NA | TGCGCCAGCAGCTATAAGGGGGAAGAGCAGTTCTTC | CASSYKGEEQFF
NA | TRBJ2-3 | TRBV29-1 | 12 | NA | TGCAGCGTTGGAACTGGGGCGGATACGCAGTATTTT | CSVGTGADTQYF
NA | TRBJ1-2 | TRBV28 | 16 | once | TGTGCCAGCAATGCTAGGCCAAAACCCCTTTACTATGGCTACACCTTC | CASNARPKPLYYGYTF
NA | TRBJ1-2 | TRBV5-1 | 14 | once | TGCGCCAGCAGCTTGATAGGGGCTGATGGTGGCTACACCTTC | CASSLIGADGGYTF